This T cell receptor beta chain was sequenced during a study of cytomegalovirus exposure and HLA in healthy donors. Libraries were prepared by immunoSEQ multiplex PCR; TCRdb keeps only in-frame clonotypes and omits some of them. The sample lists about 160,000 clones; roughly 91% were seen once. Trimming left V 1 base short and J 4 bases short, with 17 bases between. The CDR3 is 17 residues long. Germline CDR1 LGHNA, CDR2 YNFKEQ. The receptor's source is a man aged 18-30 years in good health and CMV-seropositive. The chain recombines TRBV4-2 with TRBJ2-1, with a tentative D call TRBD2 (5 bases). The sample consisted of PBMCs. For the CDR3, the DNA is TGTGCCAGCAGCCAAGCCGGACTCTTAGCGAATTACAATGAGCAGTTCTTC. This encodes CASSQAGLLANYNEQFF.